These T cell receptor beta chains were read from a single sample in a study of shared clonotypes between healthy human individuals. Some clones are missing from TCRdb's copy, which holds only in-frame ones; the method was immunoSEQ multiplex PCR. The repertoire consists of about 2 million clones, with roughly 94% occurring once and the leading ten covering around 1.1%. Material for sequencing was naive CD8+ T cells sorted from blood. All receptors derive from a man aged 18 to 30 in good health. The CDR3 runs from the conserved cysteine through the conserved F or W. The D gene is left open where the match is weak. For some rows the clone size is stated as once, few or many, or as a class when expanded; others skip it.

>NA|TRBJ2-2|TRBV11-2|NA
TGTGCCAGCAGCTTAGATCTAGCTTCCGGGGAGCTGTTTTTT
CASSLDLASGELFF
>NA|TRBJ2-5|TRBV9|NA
TGTGCCAGCAGCGCCGGGCATACTAGCCAAGAGACCCAGTACTTC
CASSAGHTSQETQYF
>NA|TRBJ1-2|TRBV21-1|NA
TGTGCCGGACAAAGAGAGGGACAGGGGGAGGGCTACACCTTC
CAGQREGQGEGYTF
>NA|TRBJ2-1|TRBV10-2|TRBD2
TGCGCCAGCAGTGACTCGACTAGCGGGGTGTACAATGAGCAGTTCTTC
CASSDSTSGVYNEQFF
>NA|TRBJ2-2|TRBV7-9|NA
TGTGCCAGCATCCCCTACCCCGACACTATCACCGGGGAGCTGTTTTTT
CASIPYPDTITGELFF
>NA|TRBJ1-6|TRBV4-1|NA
TGCGCCAGCAGCCCCCCGAGGGGGGGGCCTAATTCACCCCTCCACTTT
CASSPPRGGPNSPLHF
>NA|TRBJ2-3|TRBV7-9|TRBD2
TGTGCCAGCAGCCTGGGCCTAGCGGATATCACAGATACGCAGTATTTT
CASSLGLADITDTQYF
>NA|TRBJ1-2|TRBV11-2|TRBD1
TGTGCCAGCAGCACCGGGACAGGCGGTAGCTATGGCTACACCTTC
CASSTGTGGSYGYTF
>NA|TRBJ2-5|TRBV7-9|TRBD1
TGTGCCAGCAGCGCCGGACAGGGCCCAGTCCAAGAGACCCAGTACTTC
CASSAGQGPVQETQYF
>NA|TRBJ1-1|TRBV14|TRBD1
TGTGCCAGCAGCCGAGGACAGGGAAGATTAACCATGAACACTGAAGCTTTCTTT
CASSRGQGRLTMNTEAFF
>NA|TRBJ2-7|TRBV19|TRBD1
TGTGCCAGTAGTTCCCGGGACAGAGAAGACGAGCAGTACTTC
CASSSRDREDEQYF
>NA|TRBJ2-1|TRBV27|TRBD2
TGTGCCAGCAGTAAAACCGGGACTAGCGGTTACAATGAGCAGTTCTTC
CASSKTGTSGYNEQFF
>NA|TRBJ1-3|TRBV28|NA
TGTGCCAGCAGTTATCGGGGGGCTGGAAACACCATATATTTT
CASSYRGAGNTIYF
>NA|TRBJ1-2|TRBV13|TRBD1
TGTGCCAGCAGCTTAGGGGGACAGGGCTCCTACACCTTC
CASSLGGQGSYTF
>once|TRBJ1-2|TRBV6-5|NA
TGTGCCAGCAGTTACGGGACTGACTATGGCTACACCTTC
CASSYGTDYGYTF
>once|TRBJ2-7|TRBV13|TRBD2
TGTGCCAGCAGCGATAAGACTAGCGGGAGCCCCAACGAGCAGTACTTC
CASSDKTSGSPNEQYF
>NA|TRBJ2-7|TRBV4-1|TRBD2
TGCGCCAGCAGCCCCCTAGCGGGGAGCCCCGTCTACGAGCAGTACTTC
CASSPLAGSPVYEQYF
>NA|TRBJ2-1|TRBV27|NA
TGTGCCAGCAGTTACGGGGAACCCTACAATGAGCAGTTCTTC
CASSYGEPYNEQFF
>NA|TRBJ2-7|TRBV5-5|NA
TGTGCCAGCAGCTTGGCCTTCGGGAGTCTATACGAGCAGTACTTC
CASSLAFGSLYEQYF
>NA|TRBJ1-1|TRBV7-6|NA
TGTGCCAGCAGCTTGAGGGGTGTCGGGGACACTGAAGCTTTCTTT
CASSLRGVGDTEAFF
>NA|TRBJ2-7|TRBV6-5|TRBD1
TGTGCCAGCGGTTCGACAGGGGACGAGCAGTACTTC
CASGSTGDEQYF
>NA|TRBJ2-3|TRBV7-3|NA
TGTGCCAGCAGCTTAGCGGGGGCCGGCACAGATACGCAGTATTTT
CASSLAGAGTDTQYF
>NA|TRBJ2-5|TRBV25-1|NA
TGTGCCAGCACCCTAGGTCCCCAGTACTTC
CASTLGPQYF
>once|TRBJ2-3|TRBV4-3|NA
TGCGCCAGCAGCCAAGATGTAGGGGGGAGCACAGATACGCAGTATTTT
CASSQDVGGSTDTQYF
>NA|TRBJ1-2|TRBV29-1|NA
TGCAGCGCCGATACCGCTCCGGGCGGCTACACCTTC
CSADTAPGGYTF
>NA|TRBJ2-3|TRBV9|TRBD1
TGTGCCAGCAGCGAGGAAGCGACAGGGACAAGCACAGATACGCAGTATTTT
CASSEEATGTSTDTQYF
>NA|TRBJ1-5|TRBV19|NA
TGTGCCAGTAGTATTCCGGGGCTTAGCAATCAGCCCCAGCATTTT
CASSIPGLSNQPQHF
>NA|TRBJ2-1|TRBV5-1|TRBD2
TGCGCCAGCAGCGTAGCGGGGGGGCCTTACAATGAGCAGTTCTTC
CASSVAGGPYNEQFF
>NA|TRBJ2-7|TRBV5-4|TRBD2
TGTGCCAGCAGCCTTAGCGGGGGCATCGACGAGCAGTACTTC
CASSLSGGIDEQYF
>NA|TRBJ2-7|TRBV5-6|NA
TGTGCCAGCAGCTATGGATCGTCCTACGAGCAGTACTTC
CASSYGSSYEQYF
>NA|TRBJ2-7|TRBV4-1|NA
TGCGCCAGCAGCCCGCACCCCGGGACACAGTCCTACGAGCAGTACTTC
CASSPHPGTQSYEQYF
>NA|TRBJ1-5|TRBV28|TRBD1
TGTGCCAGCAGTCGTACCGGGACAGATTATAGCAATCAGCCCCAGCATTTT
CASSRTGTDYSNQPQHF
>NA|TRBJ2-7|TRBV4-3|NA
TGCGCCAGCAGCCAAGGACTAGGAGATGCCTACGAGCAGTACTTC
CASSQGLGDAYEQYF
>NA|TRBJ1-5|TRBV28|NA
TGTGCCAGCAGTCCCACCGGGGAGGGGGTAAAAAATAGCAATCAGCCCCAGCATTTT
CASSPTGEGVKNSNQPQHF
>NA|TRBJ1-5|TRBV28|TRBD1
TGTGCCAGCAGTCCGACAGGGACCGCATATCAGCCCCAGCATTTT
CASSPTGTAYQPQHF
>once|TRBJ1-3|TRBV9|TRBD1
TGTGCCAGCAGCCCGGGACAGGACTATTCTGGAAACACCATATATTTT
CASSPGQDYSGNTIYF
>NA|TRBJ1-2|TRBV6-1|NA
TGTGCCAGCAGTGAAATTTCAGGACAACTCCTCTATGGCTACACCTTC
CASSEISGQLLYGYTF